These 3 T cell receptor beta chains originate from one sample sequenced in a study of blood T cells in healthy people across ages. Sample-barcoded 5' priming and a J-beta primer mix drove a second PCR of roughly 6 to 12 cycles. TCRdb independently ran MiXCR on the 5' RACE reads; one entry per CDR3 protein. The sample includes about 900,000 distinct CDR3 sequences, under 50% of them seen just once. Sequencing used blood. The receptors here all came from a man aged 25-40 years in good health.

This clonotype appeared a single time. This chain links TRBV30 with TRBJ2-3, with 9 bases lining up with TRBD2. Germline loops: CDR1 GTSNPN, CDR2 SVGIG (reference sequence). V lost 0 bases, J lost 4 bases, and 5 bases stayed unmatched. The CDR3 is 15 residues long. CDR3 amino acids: CAWSVPSGAADTQYF. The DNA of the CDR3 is TGTGCCTGGAGTGTACCTAGCGGGGCCGCAGATACGCAGTATTTT.

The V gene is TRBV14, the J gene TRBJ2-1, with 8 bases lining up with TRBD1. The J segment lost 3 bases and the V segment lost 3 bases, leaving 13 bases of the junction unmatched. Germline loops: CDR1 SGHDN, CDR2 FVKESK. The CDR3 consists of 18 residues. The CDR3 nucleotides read TGTGCCAGCAGCCACTCAATGGACAGGGATTCGGACTACAATGAGCAGTTCTTC. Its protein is CASSHSMDRDSDYNEQFF.

For the CDR3, the DNA is TGCAGTGCTAGGAACAGGGGCTCCTACAATGAGCAGTTCTTC. Protein sequence: CSARNRGSYNEQFF. V gene TRBV20-1 combines with J gene TRBJ2-1; 7 nucleotides align to TRBD1. This CDR3 is 14 amino acids long. V trimming: 3 bases; J trimming: 0 bases; junction bases outside the gene matches: 2. The germline gives CDR1 DFQATT, CDR2 SNEGSKA (reference sequence).